These 23 T cell receptor beta chains were all obtained from the same sample, sequenced in a study of blood T cells in healthy people across ages. Sample-barcoded 5' priming and a J-beta primer mix drove a second PCR of 7 to 11 cycles. TCRdb itself ran the 5' RACE reads through MiXCR, one entry per CDR3 protein. The sample includes 890,000 or so distinct CDR3 sequences, around 68% of them seen just once. The sequenced sample was blood. The receptors originated from a man aged 25-45 years in good health.

This chain connects TRBV7-9 to TRBJ2-5; D is possibly TRBD2 (5 bases). Trimming removed 11 bases at V and 7 bases at J, with 23 bases between. The CDR3 is 14 residues long. Germline lookup yields CDR1 SEHNR and CDR2 FQNEAQ (reference sequence). The CDR3 region has the DNA TGTGCCCCCAGTCCGAGCGGAGGATGGGGGACCCAGTACTTC. Translation: CAPSPSGGWGTQYF.

The CDR3 DNA reads as TGTGCCAGCAGTGAAGTTCGGGGCTACGAGCAGTACTTC. Amino acid sequence: CASSEVRGYEQYF. This chain joins TRBV6-1 and TRBJ2-4, with D possibly matching TRBD2 (5 bases). Matching the DNA end better, TRBJ2-7 makes the J call doubtful. Germline-derived CDR1 and CDR2 are MNHNS and SASEGT. CDR3 size: 13 residues.

The gene calls are TRBV6-2 or TRBV6-3 and TRBJ2-6; D unresolved. The CDR3 covers 15 residues. From germline, CDR1 is MNHEY and CDR2 SVGEGT. Deletions cut 2 bases from V and 1 base from J, with 6 bases between. CDR3 region: CASSYPRSGANVLTF. As DNA, the CDR3 is TGTGCCAGCAGTTACCCACGGTCTGGGGCCAACGTCCTGACTTTC.

The chain is built from TRBV10-3 and TRBJ1-2; D is perhaps TRBD1 (6 bases). Trimming took 6 bases from V and 2 from J, leaving 19 bases between them. Looked up from germline, CDR1 is ENHRY and CDR2 is SYGVKD. CDR3 size: 16 residues. The CDR3 spells CAIRETGPLPNYGYTF. CDR3 sequence (DNA): TGTGCCATCAGGGAGACAGGACCCTTACCCAACTATGGCTACACCTTC.

V usage is TRBV27 and J usage is TRBJ1-2; D is ambiguous. CDR3 length: 16 residues. V was shortened by 3 bases and J by 8 bases, with 22 bases between the two germline ends. Germline loops: CDR1 MNHEY, CDR2 SMNVEV (reference sequence). CDR3 sequence (DNA): TGTGCCAGCAGTTTCTCAATTTTGGCAGGCTTGCAGGGCTACACCTTC. Translation gives CASSFSILAGLQGYTF.

The chain links TRBV7-2 to TRBJ2-6, with 7 bases lining up with TRBD2. Germline V gene lookup returns CDR1 SGHTA and CDR2 FQGNSA. V trimming: 7 bases; J trimming: 4 bases; junction bases outside the gene matches: 10. CDR3 length equals 16 residues. CDR3 nucleotides: TGTGCCAGCAACTTGGGGGGGAGTCTGGGGGCCAACGTCCTGACTTTC. It is translated as CASNLGGSLGANVLTF.

The rearrangement links TRBV4-1 to TRBJ2-1, with D possibly matching TRBD2 (6 bases). Trimming pared 4 bases from V and 2 bases from J, leaving 15 bases between. Per germline, CDR1 MGHRA and CDR2 YSYEKL. The CDR3 spans 16 residues. The CDR3: CASSPLSGEAYNEQFF. CDR3 sequence (DNA): TGCGCCAGCAGCCCCCTCTCCGGGGAGGCCTACAATGAGCAGTTCTTC.

V is TRBV15 and J is TRBJ2-1, with 8 bases that match TRBD1. The CDR3 extends over 16 amino acids. The J segment lost 8 bases and the V segment lost 0 bases, leaving 9 bases of the junction unmatched. Germline V lookup: CDR1 LNHNV, CDR2 YYDKDF (reference sequence). In DNA, the CDR3 is TGTGCCACCAGCAGAGATACCAGGGGGCGCAGACATGAGCAGTTCTTC. As protein: CATSRDTRGRRHEQFF.

The chain is built from TRBV20-1 and TRBJ2-5; tentative D call: TRBD1 (6 bases). Germline V gene data show CDR1 as DFQATT and CDR2 as SNEGSKA (reference sequence). V was pared by 7 bases and J by 5 bases, with 20 bases between. This CDR3 region has 14 residues. The CDR3 sequence: CSVRQDWGQETQYF. The CDR3 DNA follows: TGCAGTGTCCGACAGGATTGGGGCCAGGAGACCCAGTACTTC.

This clonotype was detected ten times or more. The chain employs TRBV27 and TRBJ2-7; 9 bases match TRBD1. The germline gives CDR1 MNHEY, CDR2 SMNVEV (reference sequence). V shed 2 bases and J 4 bases; nucleotides not matched to a gene: 6. The CDR3 has 15 amino acids. The CDR3 sequence: CASSLKGTGFYEQYF. Here the CDR3 DNA reads TGTGCCAGCAGTTTAAAAGGGACAGGGTTTTACGAGCAGTACTTC.

The table lists this clonotype with a few counts. This rearrangement joins TRBV14 to TRBJ1-2; a possible D gene is TRBD1 (6 bases). CDR3 length: 14 amino acids. CDR1 is SGHDN and CDR2 is FVKESK in the germline V gene. V lost 0 bases and J lost 4, with 9 bases in between. The CDR3 DNA sequence: TGTGCCAGCAGCCAAGACCCAGGGGTCTATGGCTACACCTTC. Translated: CASSQDPGVYGYTF.

V gene TRBV19 combines with J gene TRBJ1-5, with D unclear. CDR1 and CDR2 (germline): LNHDA, SQIVND (reference sequence). Trimming removed 3 bases from V and 5 bases from J, with 8 bases in between. The length of the CDR3 is 13 residues. CDR3 sequence reads: CASSIERDQPQHF. The CDR3 region has the DNA TGTGCCAGTAGTATTGAGAGGGATCAGCCCCAGCATTTT.

This clonotype was counted a few times. The V gene is TRBV12-3 or TRBV12-4, the J gene TRBJ2-5, with 7 positions matching TRBD1. This CDR3 region has 16 residues. Trimming removed 6 bases from V and 3 bases from J; junction bases left unmatched: 13. In nucleotides, the CDR3 is TGTGCCAGCAGAACCGGGACAGCAAACTTGGAAGAGACCCAGTACTTC. Protein product: CASRTGTANLEETQYF.

In this sample, this clonotype turned up a few times. The chain links TRBV7-3 to TRBJ2-7, with D possibly called TRBD1 or TRBD2 (5 bases each). The CDR3 is 13 residues long. From germline, CDR1 is SGHTA and CDR2 FQGTGA. CDR3 DNA sequence: TGTGCAGAGGGACCCAGGGCCTCCTACGAGCAGTACTTC. This gives the protein CAEGPRASYEQYF.

The V gene is TRBV12-3 or TRBV12-4, the J gene TRBJ1-2; D not resolved. Trimming removed 6 bases from V and 4 bases from J, with 12 bases in between. The CDR3 sequence is 13 residues long. The CDR3 region is CASSPQDGYGYTF. Here the CDR3 DNA reads TGTGCCAGCAGCCCTCAGGACGGCTATGGCTACACCTTC.

This clonotype appeared a few times. This chain uses TRBV4-3 with TRBJ2-1; D is uncertain. CDR1 is LGHNA and CDR2 is YSLEER in the germline V gene. CDR3 length: 13 residues. With 3 bases removed from V and 8 bases from J, the gap between germline ends came to 11 bases. CDR3 nucleotides: TGCGCCAGCAGCCAGGGTATAGCAGATGAGCAGTTCTTC. The encoded protein is CASSQGIADEQFF.

J is TRBJ2-3 and V is TRBV15; D is ambiguous. Per the germline V gene, CDR1 is LNHNV and CDR2 is YYDKDF (reference sequence). Trimming removed 0 bases at V and 0 bases at J, with 13 bases between. The CDR3 has 17 amino acids. The CDR3 DNA follows: TGTGCCACCAGCAGAGATTATCAGGAGATCAGCACAGATACGCAGTATTTT. Translating gives CATSRDYQEISTDTQYF.

With regard to this clonotype: A read error may produce the germline difference seen at one junction end. The chain joins TRBV10-3 to TRBJ1-4; 7 nucleotides match TRBD1. Germline assignment: CDR1 ENHRY and CDR2 SYGVKD. CDR3 length: 14 residues. The CDR3 region is CAISPGQTNEKLFF. The CDR3 DNA sequence: TGCGCCATCAGCCCGGGACAGACTAATGAAAAACTGTTTTTT.

This clonotype was seen only a few times. The J gene is TRBJ2-5, the V gene TRBV29-1; possible D gene TRBD1, 5 bases. Germline V lookup: CDR1 SQVTM, CDR2 ANQGSEA. The CDR3 runs to 12 residues. V lost 5 bases and J lost 0, with 7 bases in between. CDR3 loop: CSVRGNQETQYF. In DNA form, the CDR3 reads TGCAGCGTTAGGGGAAACCAAGAGACCCAGTACTTC.

The rearrangement joins TRBV11-2 to TRBJ1-5; TRBD1 matches 9 bases. Germline loops: CDR1 SGHAT, CDR2 FQNNGV. Losses at the gene ends were 5 bases for V and 9 bases for J; bases not matched to a gene: 11. The CDR3 has 15 amino acids. The CDR3 reads CASSKDRGGSLPQHF. The CDR3 DNA follows: TGTGCCAGCAGCAAGGACAGGGGAGGATCGTTGCCCCAGCATTTT. Combining the CDR3 with reference TRBV11-2 and TRBJ1-5 gives the whole variable domain EAGVAQSPRYKIIEKRQSVAFWCNPISGHATLYWYQQILGQGPKLLIQFQNNGVVDDSQLPKDRFSAERLKGVDSTLKIQPAKLEDSAVYLCASSKDRGGSLPQHFGDGTRLSIL.

The rearrangement uses TRBV28 and TRBJ2-4, with 12 bases lining up with TRBD2. The DNA matches TRBJ2-5 better at its end, which makes the J call doubtful. Germline CDR1 is MDHEN and CDR2 is SYDVKM. This CDR3 is built from 18 residues. The CDR3 region has the DNA TGTGCCAGCAGGAACTGGGATAGACTAGCGGGGGACCAAGAGACCCAGTACTTC. Its protein product is CASRNWDRLAGDQETQYF.

V usage is TRBV9 and J usage is TRBJ2-7, with D perhaps TRBD2 (6 bases). Germline values: CDR1 SGDLS, CDR2 YYNGEE. Trimming removed 3 bases from V and 3 bases from J, with 16 bases in between. This CDR3 comprises 15 residues. The CDR3 coding sequence is TGTGCCAGCAGCGCCGGAGGAGGGGTCTTCTACGAGCAGTACTTC. Translation gives CASSAGGGVFYEQYF.

CDR3 nucleotide sequence: TGTGCCACCAGCAGAGAAGTTACAGGAGCTAACTATGGCTACACCTTC. Translation gives CATSREVTGANYGYTF. The V call is TRBV15, the J call TRBJ1-2; weak D call: TRBD1 (5 bases). The CDR3 runs to 16 residues. CDR1 is LNHNV and CDR2 is YYDKDF in the germline V gene (reference sequence). Trimming pared 0 bases from V and 0 bases from J, leaving 11 bases between.